A single sample is the source of the 20 T cell receptor beta chains below, sequenced in a study of blood T cell repertoires in COVID-19. Sequencing was performed with immunoSEQ multiplex PCR; in TCRdb, only in-frame clones are kept and a portion is missing. The sample shows roughly 200,000 clones, approximately 87% of them seen only once. Sequencing was performed on peripheral blood. Every receptor here comes from a man aged 60 to 69 who had recovered from COVID-19.

The chain recombines TRBV2 with TRBJ2-5; 9 bases are shared with TRBD2. The CDR3 extends over 13 amino acids. The germline V gene has CDR1 SNHLY and CDR2 FYNNEI. With V trimmed by 4 bases and J by 3 bases, 0 bases remained unmatched. In nucleotides, the CDR3 is TGTGCCAGCAGTGCTAGCGGGGAAGAGACCCAGTACTTC. Translating gives CASSASGEETQYF. Full variable domain (remainder filled in from reference TRBV2 and TRBJ2-5): EPEVTQTPSHQVTQMGQEVILRCVPISNHLYFYWYRQILGQKVEFLVSFYNNEISEKSEIFDDQFSVERPDGSNFTLKIRSTKLEDSAMYFCASSASGEETQYFGPGTRLLVL.

The chain combines TRBV24-1 with TRBJ1-1; no clear D. This CDR3 is built from 15 residues. V was cut by 1 base and J by 1 base, with 9 bases left in between. Germline V CDR1 and CDR2: KGHDR, SFDVKD. CDR3 protein: CATSDFGPGNTEAFF. The CDR3 bases are TGTGCCACCAGTGATTTTGGTCCGGGGAACACTGAAGCTTTCTTT.

This clone appeared once. The rearrangement links TRBV7-3 to TRBJ1-1, with 11 bases identical to TRBD1. The CDR3 is 16 residues long. The J segment lost 4 bases and the V segment lost 5 bases, leaving 9 bases of the junction unmatched. The germline V gene encodes CDR1 SGHTA and CDR2 FQGTGA. The CDR3 nucleotides are TGTGCCAGCAGCCCTTCGGGACAGGGGGGAAGCACTGAAGCTTTCTTT. It yields the protein CASSPSGQGGSTEAFF.

The chain carries TRBV25-1 and TRBJ1-1; D ambiguous. Per the germline V gene, CDR1 is MGHDK and CDR2 is SYGVNS. Trimming pared 3 bases from V and 5 bases from J, leaving 13 bases between. The CDR3 extends over 14 amino acids. The CDR3 bases are TGTGCCAGCAGTGACTCAACGAGATTAACTGAAGCTTTCTTT. The encoded protein is CASSDSTRLTEAFF.

The chain is built from TRBV28 and TRBJ1-4, with TRBD1 matching 7 bases. The CDR3 totals 15 residues. Germline loops: CDR1 MDHEN, CDR2 SYDVKM. Unmatched junction bases numbered 13, after V lost 4 bases and J lost 11 bases. The CDR3 DNA reads as TGTGCCAGCAGTTCGGAGGACAGGTCCGTCGGGAAACTGTTTTTT. Translated, it gives CASSSEDRSVGKLFF.

The chain employs TRBV2 and TRBJ1-4; 8 bases are shared with TRBD1. J gave up 8 bases and V 4 bases, and 15 bases lay outside the gene matches. CDR3 length: 17 residues. Germline assignment: CDR1 SNHLY and CDR2 FYNNEI. The CDR3 reads CASSGSPPGQGNEKLFF. The CDR3 DNA follows: TGTGCCAGCAGTGGGTCCCCACCCGGACAGGGAAACGAAAAACTGTTTTTT.

This clone was detected a few times. The gene calls are TRBV28 and TRBJ1-5; D is possibly TRBD1 (6 bases). The CDR3 is 21 amino acids. Germline lookup yields CDR1 MDHEN and CDR2 SYDVKM. V lost 4 bases and J lost 0, with 28 bases in between. For the CDR3, the DNA is TGTGCCAGCAGTTGGGGCTGGCCCTCTTGGACAGAGCCCGATAGCAATCAGCCCCAGCATTTT. It translates to CASSWGWPSWTEPDSNQPQHF.

The chain couples TRBV9 to TRBJ1-2; maybe TRBD1 (6 bases). This CDR3 spans 17 amino acids. V was shortened by 2 bases and J by 8 bases, with 25 bases between the two germline ends. Germline assignment: CDR1 SGDLS and CDR2 YYNGEE. The CDR3 loop is CASSVYRDKPDVIGYTF. Written as DNA, the CDR3 is TGTGCCAGCAGCGTTTATCGGGACAAACCCGACGTAATAGGCTACACCTTC.

This clone came up once. The chain employs TRBV9 and TRBJ1-2; no clear D. V was clipped by 3 bases and J by 9 bases, with 15 bases between them. This CDR3 has 13 amino acids. From germline, CDR1 is SGDLS and CDR2 YYNGEE. The CDR3 nucleotides are TGTGCCAGCAGCGCAACGGCACTAAGGAGCTACACCTTC. This translates into CASSATALRSYTF.

V gene TRBV7-2 combines with J gene TRBJ1-1; TRBD1 might be the D (6 bases). Germline-derived CDR1 and CDR2 are SGHTA and FQGNSA. Trimming left V 7 bases short and J 7 bases short, with 22 bases between. The CDR3 runs to 15 residues. In DNA form, the CDR3 reads TGTGCCAGCACCTCGAGGACAGCACCCTCCGGTGAAGCTTTCTTT. Its protein product is CASTSRTAPSGEAFF.

The chain combines TRBV24-1 with TRBJ2-5; D perhaps matches TRBD2 (5 bases). The CDR3 runs 15 residues. Germline V lookup: CDR1 KGHDR, CDR2 SFDVKD. Trimming shortened V by 2 bases and J by 1 base, and 10 bases separated the two germline ends. This CDR3 is CATSDSRGPQETQYF. CDR3 nucleotides: TGTGCCACCAGTGATTCCCGGGGTCCCCAAGAGACCCAGTACTTC.

The table lists this clone with a count of one. This chain joins TRBV4-2 and TRBJ1-1; tentatively, D is TRBD1 (5 bases). This CDR3 region has 14 residues. CDR1 and CDR2 (germline): LGHNA, YNFKEQ. V gave up 0 bases and J gave up 4 bases, with 9 bases separating them. This CDR3 reads CASSQDRAATEAFF. Here the CDR3 DNA reads TGTGCCAGCAGCCAAGACAGGGCGGCCACTGAAGCTTTCTTT.

The chain employs TRBV5-1 and TRBJ1-3; D call uncertain. Trimming pared 4 bases from V and 4 bases from J, leaving 6 bases between. Looked up from germline, CDR1 is SGHRS and CDR2 is YFSETQ. The CDR3 covers 12 residues. CDR3 sequence: CASSPLGNTIYF. CDR3 sequence (DNA): TGCGCCAGCAGCCCGTTGGGAAACACCATATATTTT.

V usage is TRBV9 and J usage is TRBJ2-2; possible D gene TRBD1, 5 bases. The germline V gene has CDR1 SGDLS and CDR2 YYNGEE. This CDR3 comprises 15 residues. Trimming stripped 1 base from V and 4 bases from J, with 11 bases between. The CDR3 reads CASSVSQVGTGELFF. Here the CDR3 DNA reads TGTGCCAGCAGCGTATCACAGGTGGGCACCGGGGAGCTGTTTTTT. Filled out from reference TRBV9 and TRBJ2-2, the complete variable domain reads DSGVTQTPKHLITATGQRVTLRCSPRSGDLSVYWYQQSLDQGLQFLIQYYNGEERAKGNILERFSAQQFPDLHSELNLSSLELGDSALYFCASSVSQVGTGELFFGEGSRLTVL.

The rearrangement links TRBV6-6 to TRBJ2-1; TRBD2 matches at 8 bases. Germline assignment: CDR1 MNHNY and CDR2 SVGAGI (reference sequence). Losses at the gene ends were 5 bases for V and 7 bases for J; bases not matched to a gene: 13. The CDR3 totals 16 residues. CDR3 amino acids: CASSRPGGGGRNEQFF. CDR3 in DNA: TGTGCCAGCAGTCGCCCCGGGGGCGGGGGGCGGAATGAGCAGTTCTTC.

V is TRBV27 and J is TRBJ2-7; D gene unclear. This CDR3 region has 13 residues. Trimming shortened V by 7 bases and J by 6 bases, and 16 bases separated the two germline ends. Germline V lookup: CDR1 MNHEY, CDR2 SMNVEV (reference sequence). CDR3 amino acids: CASKETRLGEQYF. In nucleotides, the CDR3 is TGTGCCAGCAAGGAGACCCGCCTGGGCGAGCAGTACTTC.

CDR3 DNA sequence: TGCGCCAGCAGCTTTCCTACGGGACAGGGGAGGAATGAGCAGTTCTTC. Encoded protein: CASSFPTGQGRNEQFF. The J gene is TRBJ2-1, the V gene TRBV5-1, with 10 bases lining up with TRBD1. Losses at the gene ends were 2 bases for V and 7 bases for J; bases not matched to a gene: 9. This CDR3 has 16 amino acids. Germline CDR1 reads SGHRS; CDR2 reads YFSETQ.

Written as DNA, the CDR3 is TGTGCCAGCAGGGAACAGGGGACAATGGAGCCCTATGGCTACACCTTC. Translation: CASREQGTMEPYGYTF. This chain links TRBV5-6 with TRBJ1-2, with 7 nucleotides matching TRBD1. The CDR3 is 16 amino acids. The ends lost 5 bases at V and 4 bases at J; junction bases unmatched: 14. From germline, CDR1 is SGHDT and CDR2 YYEEEE.

The chain has TRBV29-1 and TRBJ2-1, with 9 bases aligning to TRBD2. J lost 1 base, V lost 3 bases, and 4 bases had no gene match. Germline-derived CDR1 and CDR2 are SQVTM and ANQGSEA. CDR3 size: 15 residues. The CDR3 DNA reads as TGCAGCGTTGATGTCGCGGGAGGGTCCTACAATGAGCAGTTCTTC. It is translated as CSVDVAGGSYNEQFF.

The CDR3 sequence: CAWSDQGATEQYF. The CDR3 nucleotides read TGTGCCTGGAGTGATCAGGGGGCGACCGAGCAGTACTTC. V usage is TRBV30 and J usage is TRBJ2-7, with TRBD1 identical over 8 bases. The J segment lost 6 bases and the V segment lost 1 base, leaving 5 bases of the junction unmatched. The CDR3 has 13 residues. CDR1 is GTSNPN and CDR2 is SVGIG in the germline V gene (reference sequence).